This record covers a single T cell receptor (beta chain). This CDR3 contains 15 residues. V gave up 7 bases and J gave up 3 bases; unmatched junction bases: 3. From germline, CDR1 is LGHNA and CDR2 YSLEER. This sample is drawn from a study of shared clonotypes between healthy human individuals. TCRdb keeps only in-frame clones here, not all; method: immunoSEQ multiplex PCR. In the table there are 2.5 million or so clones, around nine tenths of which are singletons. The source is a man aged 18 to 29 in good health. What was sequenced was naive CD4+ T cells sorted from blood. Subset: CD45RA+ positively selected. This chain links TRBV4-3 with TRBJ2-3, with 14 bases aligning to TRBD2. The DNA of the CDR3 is TGCGCCAGCACCGGGACTAGCGGGAGTACAGATACGCAGTATTTT. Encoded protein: CASTGTSGSTDTQYF.